One sample yielded the 12 T cell receptor beta chains listed below, sequenced in a study of technical replicates of blood from several donors. Generated by immunoSEQ multiplex PCR, the TCRdb table keeps only in-frame clones and is missing some. Of about 70,000 clones listed, about 96% are singletons. Material: T cells isolated from PBMCs. The source of these receptors is a human donor in good health.

V and J are TRBV30 and TRBJ1-1; no definite D call. CDR1 GTSNPN and CDR2 SVGIG come from the germline V gene (reference sequence). The length of the CDR3 is 14 residues. Trimming removed 0 bases from V and 4 bases from J, with 12 bases in between. The CDR3 loop reads CAWSVQPGFTEAFF. CDR3 bases: TGTGCCTGGAGTGTACAACCAGGCTTCACTGAAGCTTTCTTT.

The chain has TRBV7-2 and TRBJ2-2; D may be TRBD2 (6 bases). Germline CDR1 SGHTA, CDR2 FQGNSA. The CDR3 length is 16 residues. V was clipped by 1 base and J by 5 bases, with 14 bases between them. The CDR3, as DNA: TGTGCCAGCAGCTTAGGGGGGAGACTAGGAACCGGGGAGCTGTTTTTT. It yields the protein CASSLGGRLGTGELFF.

This chain links TRBV6-5 with TRBJ1-2; 10 bases line up with TRBD1. Unmatched junction bases numbered 5, after V lost 5 bases and J lost 2 bases. CDR1 MNHEY and CDR2 SVGAGI come from the germline V gene. The CDR3 has 15 residues. The CDR3 DNA sequence: TGTGCCAGCAGTACAGGACAGGGGGAAAACTATGGCTACACCTTC. Translated: CASSTGQGENYGYTF.

J is TRBJ1-4 and V is TRBV7-6; D is unclear. V gave up 4 bases and J gave up 3 bases, with 3 bases separating them. CDR3 length: 12 amino acids. From germline, CDR1 is SGHVS and CDR2 FNYEAQ. CDR3 sequence: CASSSANEKLFF. DNA for the CDR3: TGTGCCAGCAGCTCCGCTAATGAAAAACTGTTTTTT.

V usage is TRBV2 and J usage is TRBJ1-5; no clear D gene. Germline CDR1 SNHLY, CDR2 FYNNEI. Trimming cost V 2 bases and J 0 bases, with 8 bases left between them. There are 15 residues in the CDR3. This chain's CDR3 is CASSEQSYSNQPQHF. The CDR3 bases are TGTGCCAGCAGTGAACAATCCTATAGCAATCAGCCCCAGCATTTT.

The V call is TRBV5-1, the J call TRBJ1-2, with 7 bases aligning to TRBD1. With 0 bases clipped from V and 1 base from J, the junction kept 0 bases outside the gene matches. This CDR3 contains 14 residues. Germline CDR1 SGHRS, CDR2 YFSETQ. CDR3 amino acids: CASSLDRGNYGYTF. The CDR3 DNA reads as TGCGCCAGCAGCTTGGACAGGGGTAACTATGGCTACACCTTC.

The V and J genes are TRBV12-5 and TRBJ2-5; 9 bases map to TRBD2. After removal of 0 bases from V and 7 bases from J, the junction contained 18 bases not matched to a gene. The CDR3 has 19 residues. Germline CDR1 and CDR2: LGHNT and FRNRAP. The CDR3 loop reads CASGLVLAGPDSSFVTQYF. Written as DNA, the CDR3 is TGTGCTAGTGGTTTGGTACTAGCGGGCCCGGACTCCTCGTTTGTGACCCAGTACTTC.

This chain connects TRBV9 to TRBJ2-7; weak D call: TRBD2 (6 bases). The germline V and J ends were trimmed by 3 bases and 0 bases, with 16 bases remaining between them. This CDR3 comprises 16 residues. CDR1 is SGDLS and CDR2 is YYNGEE in the germline V gene. The CDR3 DNA is TGTGCCAGCAGCGGGGGCCCGGGGGTCTTCTCCTACGAGCAGTACTTC. It codes for CASSGGPGVFSYEQYF.

The J gene is TRBJ2-2, the V gene TRBV5-1; no definite D call. The germline V and J ends were trimmed by 3 bases and 3 bases, with 12 bases remaining between them. CDR1 and CDR2 (germline): SGHRS, YFSETQ. CDR3 size: 15 residues. The CDR3 here is CASSSLSEDTGELFF. The DNA of the CDR3 is TGCGCCAGCAGCTCACTTAGTGAAGACACCGGGGAGCTGTTTTTT.

This clone was observed a single time. This chain uses TRBV4-1 with TRBJ1-3, with 8 bases matching TRBD1. V shed 1 base and J 2 bases; nucleotides not matched to a gene: 4. Germline V gene lookup returns CDR1 MGHRA and CDR2 YSYEKL. The length of the CDR3 is 16 residues. Written as DNA, the CDR3 is TGCGCCAGCAGCCAAGCAGGGGGCGCGGCTGGAAACACCATATATTTT. Translated: CASSQAGGAAGNTIYF.

CDR3 DNA: TGTGCCACCTACCGGGACAGGGATACCTACGAGCAGTACTTC. Amino acid sequence: CATYRDRDTYEQYF. J is TRBJ2-7 and V is TRBV2; 9 bases are a match to TRBD1. The CDR3 runs 14 residues. Germline V gene data show CDR1 as SNHLY and CDR2 as FYNNEI. J gave up 2 bases and V 10 bases, and 9 bases lay outside the gene matches.

The chain joins TRBV27 to TRBJ1-2; no firm D call. The V gene's germline CDR1 is MNHEY and CDR2 SMNVEV (reference sequence). Trimming shortened V by 3 bases and J by 0 bases, and 5 bases separated the two germline ends. The CDR3 contains 13 residues. CDR3 in amino acids: CASSFAANYGYTF. The CDR3 region has the DNA TGTGCCAGCAGTTTCGCGGCTAACTATGGCTACACCTTC.